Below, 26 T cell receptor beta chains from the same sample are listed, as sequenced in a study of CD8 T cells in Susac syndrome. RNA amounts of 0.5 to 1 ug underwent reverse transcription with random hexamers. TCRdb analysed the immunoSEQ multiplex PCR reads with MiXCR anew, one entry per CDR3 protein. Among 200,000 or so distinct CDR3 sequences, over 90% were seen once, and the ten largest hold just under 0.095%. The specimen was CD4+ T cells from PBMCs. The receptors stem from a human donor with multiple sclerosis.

CDR3 in amino acids: CASSPAAYEQYF. CDR3 nucleotide sequence: TGTGCCAGCAGCCCAGCAGCCTACGAGCAGTACTTC. V and J are TRBV6-6 and TRBJ2-7; D not resolved. V was pared by 6 bases and J by 2 bases, with 8 bases between. Germline V lookup: CDR1 MNHNY, CDR2 SVGAGI (reference sequence). The length of the CDR3 is 12 residues.

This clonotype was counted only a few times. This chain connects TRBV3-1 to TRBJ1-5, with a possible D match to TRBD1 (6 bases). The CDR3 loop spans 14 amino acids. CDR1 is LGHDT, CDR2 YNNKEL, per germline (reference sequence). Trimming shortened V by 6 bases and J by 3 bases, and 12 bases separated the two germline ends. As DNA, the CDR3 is TGTGCCAGCAGTTTAACAGGGATCAATCAGCCCCAGCATTTT. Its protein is CASSLTGINQPQHF. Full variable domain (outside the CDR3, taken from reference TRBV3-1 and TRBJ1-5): DTAVSQTPKYLVTQMGNDKSIKCEQNLGHDTMYWYKQDSKKFLKIMFSYNNKELIINETVPNRFSPKSPDKAHLNLHINSLELGDSAVYFCASSLTGINQPQHFGDGTRLSIL.

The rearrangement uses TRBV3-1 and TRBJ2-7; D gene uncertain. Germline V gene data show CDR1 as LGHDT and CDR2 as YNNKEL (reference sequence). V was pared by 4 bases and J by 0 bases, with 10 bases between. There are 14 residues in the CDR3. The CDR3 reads CASSPSFSSYEQYF. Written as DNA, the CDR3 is TGTGCCAGCAGCCCAAGCTTCAGCTCCTACGAGCAGTACTTC.

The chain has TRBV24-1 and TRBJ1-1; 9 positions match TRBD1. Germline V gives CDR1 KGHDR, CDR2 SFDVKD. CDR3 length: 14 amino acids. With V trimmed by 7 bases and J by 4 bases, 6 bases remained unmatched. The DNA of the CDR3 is TGTGCCACCAGAGGGACAGGGACCTTCACTGAAGCTTTCTTT. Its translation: CATRGTGTFTEAFF.

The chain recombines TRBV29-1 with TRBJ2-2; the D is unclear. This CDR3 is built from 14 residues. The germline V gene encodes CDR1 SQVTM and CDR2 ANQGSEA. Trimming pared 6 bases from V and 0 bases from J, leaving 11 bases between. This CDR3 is CSVLRQTNTGELFF. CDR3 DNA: TGCAGCGTCCTGAGACAAACGAACACCGGGGAGCTGTTTTTT.

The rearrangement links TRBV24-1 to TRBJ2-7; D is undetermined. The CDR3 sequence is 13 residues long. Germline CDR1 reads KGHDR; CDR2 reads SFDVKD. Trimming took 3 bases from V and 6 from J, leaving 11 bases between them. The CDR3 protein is CATSDPESGEQYF. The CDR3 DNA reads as TGTGCCACCAGTGATCCCGAATCAGGCGAGCAGTACTTC.

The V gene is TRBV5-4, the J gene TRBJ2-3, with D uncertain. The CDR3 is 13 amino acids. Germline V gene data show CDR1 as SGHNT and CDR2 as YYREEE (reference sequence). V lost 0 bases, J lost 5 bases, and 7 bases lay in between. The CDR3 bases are TGTGCCAGCAGCTTGGGGCGGTTAGATACGCAGTATTTT. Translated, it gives CASSLGRLDTQYF.

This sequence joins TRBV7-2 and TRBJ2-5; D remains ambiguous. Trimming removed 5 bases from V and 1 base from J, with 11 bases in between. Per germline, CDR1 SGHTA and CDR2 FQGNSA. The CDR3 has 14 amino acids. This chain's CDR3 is CASSPWGFQETQYF. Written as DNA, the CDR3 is TGTGCCAGCAGCCCTTGGGGTTTCCAAGAGACCCAGTACTTC.

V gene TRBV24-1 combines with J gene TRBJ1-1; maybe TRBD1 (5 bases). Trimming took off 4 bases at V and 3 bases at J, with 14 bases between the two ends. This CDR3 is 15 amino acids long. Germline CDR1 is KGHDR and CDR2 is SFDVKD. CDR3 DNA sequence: TGTGCCACCAGTGACTCCCGGCGGGGGGACACTGAAGCTTTCTTT. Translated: CATSDSRRGDTEAFF.

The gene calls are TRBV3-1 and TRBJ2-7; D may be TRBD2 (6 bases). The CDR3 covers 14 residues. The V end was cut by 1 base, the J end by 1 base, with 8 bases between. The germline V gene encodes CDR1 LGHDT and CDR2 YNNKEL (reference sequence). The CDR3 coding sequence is TGTGCCAGCAGCCAAGTCGCGGGATCCTACGAGCAGTACTTC. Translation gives CASSQVAGSYEQYF.

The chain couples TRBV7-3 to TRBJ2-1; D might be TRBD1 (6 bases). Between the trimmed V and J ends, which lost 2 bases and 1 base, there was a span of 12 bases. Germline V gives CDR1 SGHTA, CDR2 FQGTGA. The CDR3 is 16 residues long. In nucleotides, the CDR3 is TGTGCCAGCAGCTTAGGACAGATGATGTCCTACAATGAGCAGTTCTTC. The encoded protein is CASSLGQMMSYNEQFF.

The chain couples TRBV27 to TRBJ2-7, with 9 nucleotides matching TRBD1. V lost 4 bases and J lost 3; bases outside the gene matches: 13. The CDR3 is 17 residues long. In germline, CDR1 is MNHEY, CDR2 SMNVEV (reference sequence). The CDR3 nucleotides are TGTGCCAGCAGTTCGCCGGGACAGGGCCGAGTTGGCTACGAGCAGTACTTC. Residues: CASSSPGQGRVGYEQYF.

The CDR3 loop is CATSSIQGAIGNTIYF. The CDR3 DNA is TGTGCCACCAGCAGCATACAGGGGGCTATAGGAAACACCATATATTTT. The chain combines TRBV15 with TRBJ1-3; 9 bases are shared with TRBD1. With 3 bases clipped from V and 4 bases from J, the junction kept 7 bases outside the gene matches. Looked up from germline, CDR1 is LNHNV and CDR2 is YYDKDF (reference sequence). The CDR3 covers 16 residues.

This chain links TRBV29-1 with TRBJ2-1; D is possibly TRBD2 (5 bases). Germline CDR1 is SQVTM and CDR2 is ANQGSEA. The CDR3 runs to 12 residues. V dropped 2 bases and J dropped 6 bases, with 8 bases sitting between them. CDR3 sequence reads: CSVERGANEQFF. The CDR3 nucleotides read TGCAGCGTTGAACGGGGAGCCAATGAGCAGTTCTTC.

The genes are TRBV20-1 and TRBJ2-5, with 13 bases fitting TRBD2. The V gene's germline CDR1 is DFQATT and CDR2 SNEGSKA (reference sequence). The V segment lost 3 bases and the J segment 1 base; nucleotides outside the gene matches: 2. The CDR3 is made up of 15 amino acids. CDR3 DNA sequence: TGCAGTGCTAGTCGACTAGCGGGAGGCCAAGAGACCCAGTACTTC. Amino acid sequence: CSASRLAGGQETQYF.

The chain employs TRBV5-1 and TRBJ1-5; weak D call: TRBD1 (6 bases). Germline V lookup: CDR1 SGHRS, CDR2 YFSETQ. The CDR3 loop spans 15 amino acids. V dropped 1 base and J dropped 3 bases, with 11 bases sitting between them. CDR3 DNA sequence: TGCGCCAGCAGCTTGATACAGGGCTACAATCAGCCCCAGCATTTT. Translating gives CASSLIQGYNQPQHF.

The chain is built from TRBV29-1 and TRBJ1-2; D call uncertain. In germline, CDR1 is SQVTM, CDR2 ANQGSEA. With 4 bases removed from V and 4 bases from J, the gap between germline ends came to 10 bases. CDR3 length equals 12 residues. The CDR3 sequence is CSVVTTGYGYTF. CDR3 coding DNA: TGCAGCGTTGTGACTACGGGCTATGGCTACACCTTC.

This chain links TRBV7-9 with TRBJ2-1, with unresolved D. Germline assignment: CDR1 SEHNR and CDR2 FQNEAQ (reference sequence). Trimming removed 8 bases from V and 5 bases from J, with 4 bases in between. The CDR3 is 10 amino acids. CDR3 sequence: CASAHNEQFF. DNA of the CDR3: TGTGCCAGCGCACACAATGAGCAGTTCTTC.

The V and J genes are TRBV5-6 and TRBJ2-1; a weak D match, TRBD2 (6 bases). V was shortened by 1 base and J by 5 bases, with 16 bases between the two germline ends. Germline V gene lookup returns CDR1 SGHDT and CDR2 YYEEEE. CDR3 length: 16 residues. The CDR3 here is CASSLTVGSNHNEQFF. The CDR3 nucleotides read TGTGCCAGCAGCTTGACTGTCGGGAGTAACCACAATGAGCAGTTCTTC.

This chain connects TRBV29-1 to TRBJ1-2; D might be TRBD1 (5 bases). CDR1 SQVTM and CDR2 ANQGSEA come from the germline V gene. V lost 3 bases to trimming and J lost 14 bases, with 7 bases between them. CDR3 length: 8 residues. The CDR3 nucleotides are TGCAGCGTTGACAAGGGGACCTTC. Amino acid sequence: CSVDKGTF.

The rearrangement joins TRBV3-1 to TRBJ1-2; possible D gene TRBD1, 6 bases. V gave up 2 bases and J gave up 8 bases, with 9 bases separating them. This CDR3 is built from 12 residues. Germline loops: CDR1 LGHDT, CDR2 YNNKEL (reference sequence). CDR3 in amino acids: CASSQLDRGYTF. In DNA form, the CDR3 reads TGTGCCAGCAGCCAACTCGACAGGGGCTACACCTTC.

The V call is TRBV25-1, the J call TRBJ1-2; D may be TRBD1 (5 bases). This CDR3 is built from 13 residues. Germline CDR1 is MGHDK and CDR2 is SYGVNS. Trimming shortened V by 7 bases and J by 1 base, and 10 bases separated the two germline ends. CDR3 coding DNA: TGTGCCAGCACCCCAGGGAGTAACTATGGCTACACCTTC. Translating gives CASTPGSNYGYTF.

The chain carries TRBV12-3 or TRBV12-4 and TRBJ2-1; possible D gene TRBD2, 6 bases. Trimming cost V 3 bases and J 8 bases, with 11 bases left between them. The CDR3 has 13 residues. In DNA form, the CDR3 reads TGTGCCAGCAGTTTGGTTGCGGGATATGAGCAGTTCTTC. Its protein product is CASSLVAGYEQFF.

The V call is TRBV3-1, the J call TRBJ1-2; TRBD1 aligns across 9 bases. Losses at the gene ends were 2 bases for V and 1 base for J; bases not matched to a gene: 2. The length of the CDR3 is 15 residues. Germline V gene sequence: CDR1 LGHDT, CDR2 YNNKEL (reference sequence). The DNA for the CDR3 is TGTGCCAGCAGCCAACCGGGACAGGGTAACTATGGCTACACCTTC. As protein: CASSQPGQGNYGYTF.

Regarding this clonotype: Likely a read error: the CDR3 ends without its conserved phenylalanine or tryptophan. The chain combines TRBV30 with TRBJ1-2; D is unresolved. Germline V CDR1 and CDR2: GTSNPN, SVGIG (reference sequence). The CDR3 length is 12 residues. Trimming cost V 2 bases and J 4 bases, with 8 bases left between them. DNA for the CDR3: TGTGCCTGGAGTCCAGCTCTCTATGGCTACACCTCC. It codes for CAWSPALYGYTS.

The CDR3 nucleotides are TGTGCCAGCAGCAAGGGGGGAACCACAGATACGCAGTATTTT. Residues: CASSKGGTTDTQYF. This chain connects TRBV3-1 to TRBJ2-3; D assignment may be TRBD1 or TRBD2 (6 bases each). V was clipped by 5 bases and J by 2 bases, with 11 bases between them. The CDR3 covers 14 residues. Germline V gene lookup returns CDR1 LGHDT and CDR2 YNNKEL (reference sequence).